One and the same sample provided the 11 T cell receptor beta chains below, sequenced in a study of T cells in Graves' hyperthyroidism and ophthalmopathy (dated by TCRdb to the late 2010s). Receptor amplification or capture employed multiplex PCR. Sequencing was carried out with an Illumina HiSeq 2000. Amplification of TCR beta CDR3 regions was carried out from RNA transcripts. The TCR CDR3 was subjected to a first round of RT-PCR using the HTBI primer set and the Qiagen OneStep RT-PCR kit. TCRdb trimmed public reads at Q25 via fastp, called clones via MiXCR and kept in-frame beta chains. Rows matching on CDR3 protein sequence are summarized as one entry with the most common DNA and genes. For this sample there are more than 350,000 distinct CDR3 sequences; 15% appear just once. About 21% of the sample rests with the top ten. Sequencing was done on a sample of blood. These TCRs come from a woman aged 60-75 years with Graves' ophthalmopathy.

This clonotype has ten or more counts. J is TRBJ1-2 and V is TRBV10-1, with 7 bases lining up with TRBD1. CDR3 length: 13 amino acids. Germline CDR1 is WNHNN and CDR2 is SYGVQD (reference sequence). J gave up 7 bases and V 2 bases, and 4 bases lay outside the gene matches. Here the CDR3 reads CASSEDRVGGYTF. CDR3 DNA sequence: TGCGCCAGCAGTGAGGACAGGGTCGGTGGCTACACCTTC.

In its sample, this clonotype was seen many times. CDR3 sequence reads: CASSFRFSSYEQYF. For the CDR3, the DNA is TGTGCCAGCAGTTTCCGTTTTAGCTCCTACGAGCAGTACTTC. The chain is built from TRBV28 and TRBJ2-7, with D unresolved. In germline, CDR1 is MDHEN, CDR2 SYDVKM. This CDR3 spans 14 amino acids. V lost 3 bases, J lost 0 bases, and 9 bases lay in between.

This clonotype was detected a few times. A much larger clone lies one base from this, so it may be a read error. This chain joins TRBV20-1 and TRBJ2-3, with 7 bases fitting TRBD1. Germline-derived CDR1 and CDR2 are DFQATT and SNEGSKA (reference sequence). CDR3 length: 13 amino acids. V lost 2 bases and J lost 4; bases outside the gene matches: 3. For the CDR3, the DNA is TGCAGTGCTAGACAGGGGGTCTCAGATACGCAGTATTTT. It codes for CSARQGVSDTQYF.

This chain links TRBV10-3 with TRBJ1-6, with TRBD1 as a possible D gene (6 bases). The CDR3 runs to 15 residues. Germline CDR1 is ENHRY and CDR2 is SYGVKD. The V end was cut by 3 bases, the J end by 5 bases, with 11 bases between. The CDR3 loop reads CAISDGAGDNSPLHF. CDR3 bases: TGTGCCATCAGTGACGGCGCAGGGGATAATTCACCCCTCCACTTT.

This clonotype occurred a few times. The CDR3 DNA sequence: TGCAGTGCTATCAGAGCGGGAGGGGCCGGGGAGCTGTTTTTT. It yields the protein CSAIRAGGAGELFF. The V and J genes are TRBV20-1 and TRBJ2-2; TRBD2 agrees at 10 bases. V was clipped by 4 bases and J by 6 bases; unmatched bases: 5. The germline gives CDR1 DFQATT, CDR2 SNEGSKA (reference sequence). This CDR3 comprises 14 residues.

The V and J genes are TRBV18 and TRBJ1-5, with D possibly TRBD1 on 5 matching bases. The CDR3 has 16 residues. Germline V gene sequence: CDR1 KGHSH, CDR2 LQKENI. V lost 2 bases and J lost 3, with 14 bases in between. CDR3 loop: CASSPGTPGLNQPQHF. Here the CDR3 DNA reads TGTGCCAGCTCACCAGGGACGCCAGGGCTCAATCAGCCCCAGCATTTT.

The chain combines TRBV20-1 with TRBJ2-1; D remains ambiguous. Germline CDR1 DFQATT, CDR2 SNEGSKA (reference sequence). CDR3 length: 14 residues. Trimming took 1 base from V and 1 from J, leaving 8 bases between them. The CDR3 loop reads CSARVGVSYNEQFF. The CDR3, as DNA: TGCAGTGCTAGAGTCGGTGTGTCCTACAATGAGCAGTTCTTC.

This clonotype was detected ten times or more. The rearrangement joins TRBV28 to TRBJ2-5; D may be TRBD1 or TRBD2 (6 bases each). In germline, CDR1 is MDHEN, CDR2 SYDVKM. The V and J ends lost 7 bases and 1 base respectively, with 16 bases between them. CDR3 length: 15 amino acids. In DNA form, the CDR3 reads TGTGCCAGCAAATGGGGGGCAGGTGGCCAAGAGACCCAGTACTTC. Translation gives CASKWGAGGQETQYF.

This clonotype was seen many times. The V gene is TRBV27, the J gene TRBJ2-1; 8 bases agree with TRBD1. This CDR3 is 13 amino acids long. V dropped 6 bases and J dropped 7; count of bases not matched to a gene: 5. Germline CDR1 and CDR2: MNHEY and SMNVEV (reference sequence). The DNA for the CDR3 is TGTGCCAGCAGGCTGACAGGGGATAATGAGCAGTTCTTC. The encoded protein is CASRLTGDNEQFF.

This clonotype came up many times. The chain employs TRBV20-1 and TRBJ2-7; TRBD1 agrees at 9 bases. The CDR3 spans 13 residues. Germline V CDR1 and CDR2: DFQATT, SNEGSKA (reference sequence). The V gene end was trimmed by 6 bases and the J gene end by 2 bases; junction bases not matched to a gene: 5. CDR3 coding DNA: TGCAGTGCAGGACAGGGGACTACCTACGAGCAGTACTTC. Translation: CSAGQGTTYEQYF.

This clonotype was observed many times. The V and J genes are TRBV18 and TRBJ1-1; 8 bases align to TRBD1. V dropped 1 base and J dropped 3; count of bases not matched to a gene: 4. Germline loops: CDR1 KGHSH, CDR2 LQKENI. CDR3 size: 15 residues. The CDR3 loop reads CASSPRTGQDTEAFF. CDR3 DNA: TGTGCCAGCTCACCACGGACAGGGCAGGACACTGAAGCTTTCTTT.